Sequencing of this T cell receptor (beta chain) was carried out in a study of T-cell memory formation after mild COVID-19. Study overall: Most TCR clusters belonged to a single donor.

The germline V gene encodes CDR1 LGHNT and CDR2 FRNRAP. The CDR3 loop spans 13 amino acids. V lost 7 bases, J lost 5 bases, and 7 bases stayed unmatched. Study results and limitations: Contracting CD4+ clones lay largely in CM and EM, with CD8+ ones residing in EMRA. Cross-reactive memory apparently joined, as some responding clones appeared in pre-infection memory.

Barcoded TCR alpha and TCR beta cDNA libraries with UMIs came from 5'RACE using constant-segment primers. TCRdb redid the calling of the 5' RACE reads with MiXCR, one entry per CDR3 protein. Of about 350,000 distinct CDR3 sequences detected, about an eighth appear once; the ten largest clones hold roughly 20%. In regard to this clonotype: Its specificity is not known.

The source is a man younger than 35 who had mild COVID-19 (a few samples of this study predate the infection). Cell type and time point are not known. The V call is TRBV12-5, the J call TRBJ2-5; TRBD1 agrees at 7 bases. The sample taken for sequencing was PBMCs or a T cell subset sorted from them (not recorded which). This CDR3 reads CASARTGEETQYF. CDR3 bases: TGTGCTAGTGCCCGGACAGGTGAGGAGACCCAGTACTTC.